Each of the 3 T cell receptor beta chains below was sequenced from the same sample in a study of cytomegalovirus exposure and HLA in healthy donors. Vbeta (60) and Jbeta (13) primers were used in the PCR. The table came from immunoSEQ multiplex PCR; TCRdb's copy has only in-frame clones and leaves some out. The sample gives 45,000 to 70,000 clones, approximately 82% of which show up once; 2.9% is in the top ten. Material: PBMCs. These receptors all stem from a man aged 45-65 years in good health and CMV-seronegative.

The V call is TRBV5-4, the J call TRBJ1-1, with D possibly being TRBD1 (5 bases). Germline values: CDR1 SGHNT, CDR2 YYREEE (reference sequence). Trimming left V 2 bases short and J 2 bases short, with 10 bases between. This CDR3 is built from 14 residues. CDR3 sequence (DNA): TGTGCCAGCAGCTTTCCAGGGATCAACACTGAAGCTTTCTTT. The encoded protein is CASSFPGINTEAFF.

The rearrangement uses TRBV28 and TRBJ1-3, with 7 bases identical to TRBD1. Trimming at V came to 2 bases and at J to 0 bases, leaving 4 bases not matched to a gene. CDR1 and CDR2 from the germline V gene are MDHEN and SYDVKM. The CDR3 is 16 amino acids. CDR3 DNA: TGTGCCAGCAGTTTAAGAGGGGGCAACTCTGGAAACACCATATATTTT. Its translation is CASSLRGGNSGNTIYF. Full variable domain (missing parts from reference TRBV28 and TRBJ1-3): DVKVTQSSRYLVKRTGEKVFLECVQDMDHENMFWYRQDPGLGLRLIYFSYDVKMKEKGDIPEGYSVSREKKERFSLILESASTNQTSMYLCASSLRGGNSGNTIYFGEGSWLTVV.

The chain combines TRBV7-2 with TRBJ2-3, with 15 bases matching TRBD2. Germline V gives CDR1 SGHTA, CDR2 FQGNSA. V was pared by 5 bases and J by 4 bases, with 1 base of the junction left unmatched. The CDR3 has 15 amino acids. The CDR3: CASSRTSGGADTQYF. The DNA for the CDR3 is TGTGCCAGCAGCCGGACTAGCGGGGGGGCAGATACGCAGTATTTT. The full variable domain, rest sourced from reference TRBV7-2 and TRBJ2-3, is GAGVSQSPSNKVTEKGKDVELRCDPISGHTALYWYRQSLGQGLEFLIYFQGNSAPDKSGLPSDRFSAERTGGSVSTLTIQRTQQEDSAVYLCASSRTSGGADTQYFGPGTRLTVL.